This T cell receptor (beta chain) was captured in a study of T cell responses to AZD1222 COVID-19 vaccine. A word on this clone: What it binds is unknown.

The CDR3 runs to 16 residues. V was pared by 0 bases and J by 1 base, with 13 bases between. The germline V gene encodes CDR1 GTSNPN and CDR2 SVGIG (reference sequence). Study results and limitations: Epitopes outside B.1.351 and B.1.1.7 mutated regions reportedly drew nearly half of spike TCRs. There were mostly white British donors and more females than males, and clonal diversity was possibly underestimated. The study found Spike-specific TCR breadth and depth rose after two AZD1222 doses.

TCRdb's table, derived via immunoSEQ multiplex PCR, lists solely in-frame clones and lacks some. This table has fewer than 200,000 clones, 75% to 90% appearing once. The chain carries TRBV30 and TRBJ1-5; D unclear. The sample was peripheral blood, taken on day 0 of AZD1222 vaccination. The sequence was obtained from an adult in good health. The CDR3 sequence is CAWSVSFEPSNQPQHF. CDR3 DNA sequence: TGTGCCTGGAGTGTAAGTTTCGAGCCCAGCAATCAGCCCCAGCATTTT.